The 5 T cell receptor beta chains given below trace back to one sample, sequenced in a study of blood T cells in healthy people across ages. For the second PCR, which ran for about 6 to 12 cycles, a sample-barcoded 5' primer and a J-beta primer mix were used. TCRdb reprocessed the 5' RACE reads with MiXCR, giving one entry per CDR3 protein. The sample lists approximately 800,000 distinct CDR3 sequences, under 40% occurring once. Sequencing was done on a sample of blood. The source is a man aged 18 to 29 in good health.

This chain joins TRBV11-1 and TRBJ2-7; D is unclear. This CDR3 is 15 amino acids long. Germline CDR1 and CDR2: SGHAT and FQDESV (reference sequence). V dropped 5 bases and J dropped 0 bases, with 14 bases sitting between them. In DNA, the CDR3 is TGTGCCAGCAGCCCGAACCGGGCCTACTCCTACGAGCAGTACTTC. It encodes CASSPNRAYSYEQYF.

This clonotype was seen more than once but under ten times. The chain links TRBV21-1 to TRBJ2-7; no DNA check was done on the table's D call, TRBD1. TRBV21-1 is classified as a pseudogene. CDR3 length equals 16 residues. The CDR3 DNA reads TGTGCCAGCAGCACCTACAGGGTTTCGGGGGACTACGAGCAGTACTTC. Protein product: CASSTYRVSGDYEQYF.

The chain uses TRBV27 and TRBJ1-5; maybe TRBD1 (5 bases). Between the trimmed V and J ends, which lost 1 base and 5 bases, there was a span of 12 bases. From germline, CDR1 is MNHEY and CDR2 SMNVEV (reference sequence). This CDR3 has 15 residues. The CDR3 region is CASSLYPRGDQPQHF. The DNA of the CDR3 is TGTGCCAGCAGTTTATACCCGCGGGGGGATCAGCCCCAGCATTTT.

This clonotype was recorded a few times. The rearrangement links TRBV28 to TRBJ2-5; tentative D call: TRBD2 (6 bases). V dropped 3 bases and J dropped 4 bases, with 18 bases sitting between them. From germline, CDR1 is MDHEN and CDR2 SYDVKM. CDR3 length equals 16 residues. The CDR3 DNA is TGTGCCAGCAGTTTTCTGACGGCGGGGAGTCGAGAGACCCAGTACTTC. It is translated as CASSFLTAGSRETQYF.

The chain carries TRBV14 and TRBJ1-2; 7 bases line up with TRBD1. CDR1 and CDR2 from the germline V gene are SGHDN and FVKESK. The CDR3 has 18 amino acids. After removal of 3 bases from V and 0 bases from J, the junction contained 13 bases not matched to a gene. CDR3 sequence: CASSQHARDRRTNYGYTF. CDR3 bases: TGTGCCAGCAGCCAGCATGCCCGGGACAGAAGAACTAACTATGGCTACACCTTC.